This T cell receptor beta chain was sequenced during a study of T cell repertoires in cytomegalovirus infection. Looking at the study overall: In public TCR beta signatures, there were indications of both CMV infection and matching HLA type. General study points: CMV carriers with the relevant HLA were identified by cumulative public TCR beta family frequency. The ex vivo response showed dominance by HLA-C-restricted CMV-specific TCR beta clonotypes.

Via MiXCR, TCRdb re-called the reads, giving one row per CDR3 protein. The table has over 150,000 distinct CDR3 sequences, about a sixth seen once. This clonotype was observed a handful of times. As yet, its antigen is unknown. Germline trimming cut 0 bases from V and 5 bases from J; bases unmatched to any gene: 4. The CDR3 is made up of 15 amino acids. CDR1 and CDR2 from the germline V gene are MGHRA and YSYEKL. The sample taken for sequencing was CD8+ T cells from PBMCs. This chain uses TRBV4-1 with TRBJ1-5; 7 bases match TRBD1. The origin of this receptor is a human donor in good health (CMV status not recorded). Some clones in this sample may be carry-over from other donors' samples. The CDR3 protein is CASSQEGQTYQPQHF. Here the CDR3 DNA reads TGCGCCAGCAGCCAAGAGGGACAGACCTATCAGCCCCAGCATTTT.